The TCR beta chain under discussion was sequenced for a study of blood T cell repertoires in COVID-19. Across the study: The United States, Italy and Spain provided the acute and convalescent COVID-19 samples.

The CDR3 is 16 amino acids. Trimming removed 8 bases at V and 0 bases at J, with 14 bases between. Germline CDR1 and CDR2: SGHVS and FQNEAQ. Assay used: immunoSEQ multiplex PCR; TCRdb lists only in-frame clones, some missing. The top ten clones hold under 5% of a sample with 200,000 to 300,000 clones, around 80% of them seen once. This clone showed up just a few times. Sequencing input: peripheral blood. The source of this sequence is a man in his sixties with acute or convalescent COVID-19. The chain recombines TRBV7-8 with TRBJ2-6; D may be TRBD1 (5 bases). The CDR3 spells CASGRRALSGANVLTF. The CDR3 DNA is TGTGCCAGCGGCCGCAGGGCACTCTCTGGGGCCAACGTCCTGACTTTC.